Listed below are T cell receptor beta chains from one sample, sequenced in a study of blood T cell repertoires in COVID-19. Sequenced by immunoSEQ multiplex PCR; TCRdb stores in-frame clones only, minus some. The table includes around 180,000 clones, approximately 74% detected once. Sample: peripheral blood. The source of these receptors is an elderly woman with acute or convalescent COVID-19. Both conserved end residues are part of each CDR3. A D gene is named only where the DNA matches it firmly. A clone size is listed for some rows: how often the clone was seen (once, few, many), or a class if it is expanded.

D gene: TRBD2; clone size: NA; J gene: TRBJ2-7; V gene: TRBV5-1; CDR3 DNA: TGCGCCAGCAGCCACGGACTAGCTTACGAGCAGTACTTC; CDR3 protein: CASSHGLAYEQYF
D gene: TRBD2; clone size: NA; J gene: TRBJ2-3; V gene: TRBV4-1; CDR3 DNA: TGCGCCAGCAGCAAGATAAGAGCGGGAGGGTCAGATACGCAGTATTTT; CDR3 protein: CASSKIRAGGSDTQYF
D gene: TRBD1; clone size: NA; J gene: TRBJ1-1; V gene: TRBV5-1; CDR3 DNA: TGCGCCAGCAGCCAGGGGGCAAACACTGAAGCTTTCTTT; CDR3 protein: CASSQGANTEAFF
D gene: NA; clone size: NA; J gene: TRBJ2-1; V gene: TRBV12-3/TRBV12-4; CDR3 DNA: TGTGCCAGCAGTGGCCGGACTCACAATGAGCAGTTCTTC; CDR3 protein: CASSGRTHNEQFF
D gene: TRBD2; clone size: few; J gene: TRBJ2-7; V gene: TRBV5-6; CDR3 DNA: TGTGCCAGCAGCGGGGGACTAGCGTGGAGCGAGCAGTACTTC; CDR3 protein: CASSGGLAWSEQYF
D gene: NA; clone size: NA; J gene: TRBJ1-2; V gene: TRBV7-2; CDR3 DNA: TGTGCCAGCAGCTCCAACCTTGGGGGACACCATGGCTACACCTTC; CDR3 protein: CASSSNLGGHHGYTF
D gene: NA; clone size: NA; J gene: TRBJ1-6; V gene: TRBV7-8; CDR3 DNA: TGTGCCAGCAGCTTAGCCGGGACACTTGATAATTCACCCCTCCACTTT; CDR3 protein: CASSLAGTLDNSPLHF
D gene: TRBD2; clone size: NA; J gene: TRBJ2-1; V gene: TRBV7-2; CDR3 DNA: TGTGCCAGCAGCTTAGCTGCGGGACTAGGAATCAATGAGCAGTTCTTC; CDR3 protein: CASSLAAGLGINEQFF
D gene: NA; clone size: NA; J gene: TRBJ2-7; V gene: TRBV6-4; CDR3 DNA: TGTGCCAGTAACTCCCCCAGCGCGACGAGCTACGAGCAGTACTTC; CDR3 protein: CASNSPSATSYEQYF
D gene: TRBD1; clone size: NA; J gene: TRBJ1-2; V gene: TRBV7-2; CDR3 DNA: TGTGCCAGCAGCCCACATCGACAGGGTCTTGGCTACACCTTC; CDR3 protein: CASSPHRQGLGYTF
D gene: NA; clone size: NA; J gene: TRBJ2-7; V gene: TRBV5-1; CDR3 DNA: TGCGCCAGCAGCTTCACGGACTTTACCTACGAGCAGTACTTC; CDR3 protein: CASSFTDFTYEQYF
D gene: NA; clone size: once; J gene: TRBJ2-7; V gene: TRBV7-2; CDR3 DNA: TGTGCCAGCAGCTTGACTAAAGCCTACGAGCAGTACTTC; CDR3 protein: CASSLTKAYEQYF
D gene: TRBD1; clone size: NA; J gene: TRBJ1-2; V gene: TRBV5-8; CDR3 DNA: TGTGCCAGCAGCATGGGGACAGTTCTAACCTATGGCTACACCTTC; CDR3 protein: CASSMGTVLTYGYTF
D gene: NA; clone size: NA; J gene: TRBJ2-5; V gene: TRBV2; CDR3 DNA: TGTGCCAGCATAGAACGCCAAGAGACCCAGTACTTC; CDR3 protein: CASIERQETQYF
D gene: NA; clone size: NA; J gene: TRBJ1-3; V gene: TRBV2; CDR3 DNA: TGTGCCAGCAAGCCCGGGACAACGGGAAACACCATATATTTT; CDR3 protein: CASKPGTTGNTIYF
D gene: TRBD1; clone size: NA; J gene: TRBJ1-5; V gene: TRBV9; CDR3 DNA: TGTGCCAGCAGCGAAGGACAGGGGGCACTCAATCAGCCCCAGCATTTT; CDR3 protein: CASSEGQGALNQPQHF
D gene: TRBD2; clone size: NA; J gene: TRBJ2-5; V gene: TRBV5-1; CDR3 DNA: TGCGCCAGCAGCCCGTATCTAGCGGGACTGCATCAAGAGACCCAGTACTTC; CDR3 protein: CASSPYLAGLHQETQYF
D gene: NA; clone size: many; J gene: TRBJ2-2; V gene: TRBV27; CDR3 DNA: TGTGCCAGCAGTCACCTCGGCGGGGAGCTGTTTTTT; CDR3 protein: CASSHLGGELFF
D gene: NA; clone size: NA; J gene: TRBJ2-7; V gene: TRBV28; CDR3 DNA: TGTGCCAGCAGTTCCCAAAGGTGGGGCAGGGAGCAGTACTTC; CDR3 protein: CASSSQRWGREQYF
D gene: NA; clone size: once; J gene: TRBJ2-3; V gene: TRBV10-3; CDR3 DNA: TGTGCCATCGGAGTCTTGCCGGGAGACGGCACGCAGTATTTT; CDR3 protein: CAIGVLPGDGTQYF
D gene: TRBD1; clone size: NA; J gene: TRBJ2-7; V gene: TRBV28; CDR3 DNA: TGTGCCAGCAGTTTAGGACAGGGGGTCATGGACGAGCAGTACTTC; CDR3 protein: CASSLGQGVMDEQYF
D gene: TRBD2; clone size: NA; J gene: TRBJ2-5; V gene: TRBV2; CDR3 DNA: TGTGCCAGCAGTGCGGAGCGGGGCCAAGAGACCCAGTACTTC; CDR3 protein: CASSAERGQETQYF
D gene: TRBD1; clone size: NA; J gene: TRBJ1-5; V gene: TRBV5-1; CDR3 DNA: TGCGCCAGCAGCCCGGGACAGGGTGGCGGTCAGCCCCAGCATTTT; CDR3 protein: CASSPGQGGGQPQHF
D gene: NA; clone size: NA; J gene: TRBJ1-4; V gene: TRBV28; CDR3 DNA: TGTGCCAGCACAAATTACAGGGCGACTAATGAAAAACTGTTTTTT; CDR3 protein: CASTNYRATNEKLFF
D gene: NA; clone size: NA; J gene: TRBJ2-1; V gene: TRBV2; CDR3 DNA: TGTGCCAGCAGCGAGGACGGAGGTTACTACAATGAGCAGTTCTTC; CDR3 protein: CASSEDGGYYNEQFF
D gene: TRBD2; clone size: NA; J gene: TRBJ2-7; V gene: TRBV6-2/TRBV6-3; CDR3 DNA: TGTGCCAGCAGTTACTCGAGGACTAGCGGGACCAAGCAGTACTTC; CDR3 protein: CASSYSRTSGTKQYF
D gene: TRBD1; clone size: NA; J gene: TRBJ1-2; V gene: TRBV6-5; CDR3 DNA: TGTGCCAGCAGGTTATACAGGGGACAGGCGGTTGGCTACACCTTC; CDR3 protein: CASRLYRGQAVGYTF
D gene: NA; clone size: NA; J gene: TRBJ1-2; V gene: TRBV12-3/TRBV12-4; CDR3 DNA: TGTGCCAGCTCTCTCATAATCCTACCCACCTTC; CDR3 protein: CASSLIILPTF
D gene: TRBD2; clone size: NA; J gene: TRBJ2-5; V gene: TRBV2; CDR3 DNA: TGTGCCAGCACAAGGACTAGTGCACTGCAAGAGACCCAGTACTTC; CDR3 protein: CASTRTSALQETQYF
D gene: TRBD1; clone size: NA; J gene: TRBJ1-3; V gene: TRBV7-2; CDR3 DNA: TGTGCCAGCAGCCCCCGGACAGGGGTCTACTCTGGAAACACCATATATTTT; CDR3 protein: CASSPRTGVYSGNTIYF
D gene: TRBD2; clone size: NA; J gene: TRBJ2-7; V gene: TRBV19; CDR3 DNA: TGTGCCAGTAGTATACTCAGCGGGAGTATGTACGAGCAGTACTTC; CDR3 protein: CASSILSGSMYEQYF
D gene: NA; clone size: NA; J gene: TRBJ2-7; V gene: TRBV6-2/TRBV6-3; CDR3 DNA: TGTGCCAGCAGTTACTCGAGTAGTTATCGCGGCGAGCAGTACTTC; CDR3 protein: CASSYSSSYRGEQYF
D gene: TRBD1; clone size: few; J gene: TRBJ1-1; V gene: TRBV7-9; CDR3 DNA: TGTGCCAGCAGCCCTGGGACAGGGGACAGTTTCTTT; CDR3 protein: CASSPGTGDSFF
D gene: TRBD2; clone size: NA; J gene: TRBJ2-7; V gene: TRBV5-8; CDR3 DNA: TGTGCCAGCAGCCGCGGACTAGGAACCTACGAGCAGTACTTC; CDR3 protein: CASSRGLGTYEQYF
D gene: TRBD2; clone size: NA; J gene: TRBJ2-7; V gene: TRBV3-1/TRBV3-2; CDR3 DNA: TGTGCCAGCAGCCAGCGGGGGGGCGCCGAGCAGTACTTC; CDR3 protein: CASSQRGGAEQYF
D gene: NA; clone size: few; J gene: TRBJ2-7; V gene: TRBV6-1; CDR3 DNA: TGTGCCAGCAGTGATGAGAGTTCTACCTACGAGCAGTACTTC; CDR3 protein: CASSDESSTYEQYF
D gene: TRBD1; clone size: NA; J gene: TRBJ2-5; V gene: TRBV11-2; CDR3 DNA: TGTGCCAGCAGCCTCCTATGGACAGGGGGAGAGACCCAGTACTTC; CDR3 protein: CASSLLWTGGETQYF
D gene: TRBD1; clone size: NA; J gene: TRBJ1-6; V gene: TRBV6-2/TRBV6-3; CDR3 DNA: TGTGCCAGCAGTTACTCCGGGACAGGGGGCTTCCATTCACCCCTCCACTTT; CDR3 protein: CASSYSGTGGFHSPLHF
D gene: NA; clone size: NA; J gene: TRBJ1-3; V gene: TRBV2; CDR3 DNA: TGTGCCACCCAGGGGCCCGGTGGAAACACCATATATTTT; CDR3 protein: CATQGPGGNTIYF
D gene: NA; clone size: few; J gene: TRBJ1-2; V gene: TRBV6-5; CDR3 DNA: TGTGCCAGCAGTCAACCGGGACAACACTATGGCTACACCTTC; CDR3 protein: CASSQPGQHYGYTF
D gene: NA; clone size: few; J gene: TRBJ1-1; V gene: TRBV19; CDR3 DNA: TGTGCCAGTACCCAAGGGGGGGCAGAGCCTGAAGCTTTCTTT; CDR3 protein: CASTQGGAEPEAFF
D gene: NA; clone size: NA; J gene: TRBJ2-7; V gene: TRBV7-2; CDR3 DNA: TGTGCCAGCAGTTTTCAGGGTGGGAACGAGCAGTACTTC; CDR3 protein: CASSFQGGNEQYF
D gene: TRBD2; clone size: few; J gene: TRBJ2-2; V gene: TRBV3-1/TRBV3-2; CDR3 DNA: TGTGCCAGCAGCCCGGGAGAGCGGGAGGGCCAGGACACCGGGGAGCTGTTTTTT; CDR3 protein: CASSPGEREGQDTGELFF
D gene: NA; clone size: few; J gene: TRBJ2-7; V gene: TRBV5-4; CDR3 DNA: TGTGCCAGCAGCTTGGATGCGGGAATAGACTACGAGCAGTACTTC; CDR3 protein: CASSLDAGIDYEQYF
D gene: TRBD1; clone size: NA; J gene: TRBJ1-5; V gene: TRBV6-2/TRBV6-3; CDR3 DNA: TGTGCCAGCAGTTACCTGGACAGGGTAATTCAGCCCCAGCATTTT; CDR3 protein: CASSYLDRVIQPQHF
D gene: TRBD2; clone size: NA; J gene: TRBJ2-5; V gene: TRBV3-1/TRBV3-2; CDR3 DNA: TGTGCCAGCAGCCAAGGACTAGCGGGAGGTCAAGAGACCCAGTACTTC; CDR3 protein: CASSQGLAGGQETQYF
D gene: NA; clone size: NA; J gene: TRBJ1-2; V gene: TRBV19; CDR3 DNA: TGTGCCAGTAGTGCTCCCGACACGGTCTATGGCTACACCTTC; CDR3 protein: CASSAPDTVYGYTF
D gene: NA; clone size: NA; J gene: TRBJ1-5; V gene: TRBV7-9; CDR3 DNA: TGTGCCAGCAGCCCACAGAATCAGCCCCAGCATTTT; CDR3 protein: CASSPQNQPQHF